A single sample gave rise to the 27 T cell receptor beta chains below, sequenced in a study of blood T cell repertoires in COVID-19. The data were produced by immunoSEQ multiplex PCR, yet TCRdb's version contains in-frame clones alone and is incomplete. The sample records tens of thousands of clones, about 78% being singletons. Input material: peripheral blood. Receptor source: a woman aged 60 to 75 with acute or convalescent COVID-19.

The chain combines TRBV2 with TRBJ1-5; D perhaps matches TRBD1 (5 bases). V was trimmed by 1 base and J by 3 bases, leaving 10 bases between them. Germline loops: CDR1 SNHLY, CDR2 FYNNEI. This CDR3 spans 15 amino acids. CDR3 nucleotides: TGTGCCAGCAGTGAAGGGGGGGAGAACAATCAGCCCCAGCATTTT. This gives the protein CASSEGGENNQPQHF.

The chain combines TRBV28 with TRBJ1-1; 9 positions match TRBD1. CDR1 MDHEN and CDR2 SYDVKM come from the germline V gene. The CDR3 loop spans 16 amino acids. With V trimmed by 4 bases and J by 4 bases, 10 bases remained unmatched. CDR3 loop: CASSSHTGTGPTEAFF. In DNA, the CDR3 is TGTGCCAGCAGTTCACATACCGGGACAGGGCCCACTGAAGCTTTCTTT.

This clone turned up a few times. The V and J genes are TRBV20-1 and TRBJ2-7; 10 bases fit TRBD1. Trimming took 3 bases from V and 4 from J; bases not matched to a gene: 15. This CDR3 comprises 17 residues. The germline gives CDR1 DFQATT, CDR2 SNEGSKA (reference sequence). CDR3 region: CSASVGQGRGDGYEQYF. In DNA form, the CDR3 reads TGCAGTGCTAGTGTGGGACAGGGGCGGGGGGACGGATACGAGCAGTACTTC.

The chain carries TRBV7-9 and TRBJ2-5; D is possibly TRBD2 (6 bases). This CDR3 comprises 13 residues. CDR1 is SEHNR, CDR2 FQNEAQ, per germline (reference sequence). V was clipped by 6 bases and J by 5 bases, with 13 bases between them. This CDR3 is CASSRSGLETQYF. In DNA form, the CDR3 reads TGTGCCAGCAGTCGGTCGGGACTCGAGACCCAGTACTTC. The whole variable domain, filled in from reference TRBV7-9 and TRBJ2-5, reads DTGVSQNPRHKITKRGQNVTFRCDPISEHNRLYWYRQTLGQGPEFLTYFQNEAQLEKSRLLSDRFSAERPKGSFSTLEIQRTEQGDSAMYLCASSRSGLETQYFGPGTRLLVL.

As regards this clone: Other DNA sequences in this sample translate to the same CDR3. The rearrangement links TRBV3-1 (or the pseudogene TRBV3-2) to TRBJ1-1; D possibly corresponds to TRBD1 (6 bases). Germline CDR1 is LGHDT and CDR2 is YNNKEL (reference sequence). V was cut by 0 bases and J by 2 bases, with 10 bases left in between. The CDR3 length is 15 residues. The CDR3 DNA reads TGTGCCAGCAGCCAAGATGCAGGGGTAAACACTGAAGCTTTCTTT. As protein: CASSQDAGVNTEAFF.

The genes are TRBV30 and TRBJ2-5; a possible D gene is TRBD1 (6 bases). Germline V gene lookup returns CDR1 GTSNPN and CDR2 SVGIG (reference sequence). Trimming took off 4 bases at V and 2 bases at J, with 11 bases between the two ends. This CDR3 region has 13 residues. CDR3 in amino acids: CAWTGQLQETQYF. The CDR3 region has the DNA TGTGCCTGGACCGGACAGTTGCAAGAGACCCAGTACTTC. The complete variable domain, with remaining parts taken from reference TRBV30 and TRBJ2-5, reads SQTIHQWPATLVQPVGSPLSLECTVEGTSNPNLYWYRQAAGRGLQLLFYSVGIGQISSEVPQNLSASRPQDRQFILSSKKLLLSDSGFYLCAWTGQLQETQYFGPGTRLLVL.

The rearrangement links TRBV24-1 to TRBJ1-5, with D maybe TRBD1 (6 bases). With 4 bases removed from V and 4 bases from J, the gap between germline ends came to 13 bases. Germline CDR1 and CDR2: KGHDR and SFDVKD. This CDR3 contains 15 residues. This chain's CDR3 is CATSDPTGPNQPQHF. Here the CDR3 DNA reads TGTGCCACCAGTGACCCCACAGGGCCTAATCAGCCCCAGCATTTT.

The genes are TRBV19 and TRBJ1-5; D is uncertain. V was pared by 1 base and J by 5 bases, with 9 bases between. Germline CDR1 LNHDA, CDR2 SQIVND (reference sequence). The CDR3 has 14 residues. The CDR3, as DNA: TGTGCCAGTAGTATAGCGGGATTAGATCAGCCCCAGCATTTT. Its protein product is CASSIAGLDQPQHF. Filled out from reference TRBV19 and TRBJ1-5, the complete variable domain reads DGGITQSPKYLFRKEGQNVTLSCEQNLNHDAMYWYRQDPGQGLRLIYYSQIVNDFQKGDIAEGYSVSREKKESFPLTVTSAQKNPTAFYLCASSIAGLDQPQHFGDGTRLSIL.

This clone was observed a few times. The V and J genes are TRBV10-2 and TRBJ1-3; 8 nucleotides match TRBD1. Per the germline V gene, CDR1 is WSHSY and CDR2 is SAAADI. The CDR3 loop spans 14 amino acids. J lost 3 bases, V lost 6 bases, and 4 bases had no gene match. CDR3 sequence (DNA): TGCGCCAGCAGGACAGGGGAAGGTGGAAACACCATATATTTT. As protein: CASRTGEGGNTIYF.

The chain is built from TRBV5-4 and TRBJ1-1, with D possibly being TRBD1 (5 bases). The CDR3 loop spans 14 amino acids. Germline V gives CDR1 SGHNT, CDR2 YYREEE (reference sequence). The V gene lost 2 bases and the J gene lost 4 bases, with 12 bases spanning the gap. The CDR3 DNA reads TGTGCCAGCAGCTTTGGGCTCGGGGGCACTGAAGCTTTCTTT. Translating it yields CASSFGLGGTEAFF.

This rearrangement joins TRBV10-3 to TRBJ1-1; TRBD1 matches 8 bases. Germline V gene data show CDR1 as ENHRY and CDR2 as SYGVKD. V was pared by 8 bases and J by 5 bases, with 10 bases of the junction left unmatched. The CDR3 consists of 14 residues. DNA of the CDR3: TGTGCCATCGCTGACTACAGGGGGGGAACTGAAGCTTTCTTT. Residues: CAIADYRGGTEAFF.

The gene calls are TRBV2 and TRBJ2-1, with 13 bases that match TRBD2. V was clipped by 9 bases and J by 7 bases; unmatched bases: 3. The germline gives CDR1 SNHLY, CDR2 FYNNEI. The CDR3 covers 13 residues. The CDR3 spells CARGLAGSNEQFF. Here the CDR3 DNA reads TGTGCCAGGGGACTAGCGGGGTCGAATGAGCAGTTCTTC.

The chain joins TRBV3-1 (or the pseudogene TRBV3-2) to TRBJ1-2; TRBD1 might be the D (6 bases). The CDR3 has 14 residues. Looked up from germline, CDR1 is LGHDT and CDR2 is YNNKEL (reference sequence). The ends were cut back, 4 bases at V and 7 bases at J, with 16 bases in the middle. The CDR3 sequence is CASSPRTASAGYTF. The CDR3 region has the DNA TGTGCCAGCAGCCCCCGGACAGCCTCGGCTGGCTACACCTTC.

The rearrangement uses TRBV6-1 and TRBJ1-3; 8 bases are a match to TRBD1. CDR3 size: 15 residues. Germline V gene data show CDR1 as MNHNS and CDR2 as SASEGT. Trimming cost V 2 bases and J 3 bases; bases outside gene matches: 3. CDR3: CASSEQGAVGNTIYF. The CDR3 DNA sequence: TGTGCCAGCAGTGAACAGGGGGCAGTTGGAAACACCATATATTTT.

The CDR3 reads CASSWDNTEQYF. In nucleotides, the CDR3 is TGTGCCAGCAGCTGGGACAACACCGAGCAGTACTTC. The rearrangement links TRBV7-9 to TRBJ2-7; TRBD1 might be the D (6 bases). Germline CDR1 reads SEHNR; CDR2 reads FQNEAQ (reference sequence). This CDR3 has 12 amino acids. V was shortened by 4 bases and J by 6 bases, with 10 bases between the two germline ends.

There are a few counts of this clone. CDR3 coding DNA: TGTGCCAGCAGCCGACAAGGGGGAACGGGGGAAAAACTGTTTTTT. It specifies CASSRQGGTGEKLFF. This chain links TRBV2 with TRBJ1-4; D might be TRBD1 (6 bases). V shed 6 bases and J shed 8 bases, with 19 bases lying between them. Per the germline V gene, CDR1 is SNHLY and CDR2 is FYNNEI. This CDR3 has 15 amino acids.

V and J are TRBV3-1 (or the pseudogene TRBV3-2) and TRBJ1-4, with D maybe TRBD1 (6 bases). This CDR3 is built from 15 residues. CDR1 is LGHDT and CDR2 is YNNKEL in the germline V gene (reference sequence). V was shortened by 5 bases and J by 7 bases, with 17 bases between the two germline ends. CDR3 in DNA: TGTGCCAGCAGCGCTAGGGGGGGGATGAGTGAAAAACTGTTTTTT. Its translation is CASSARGGMSEKLFF.

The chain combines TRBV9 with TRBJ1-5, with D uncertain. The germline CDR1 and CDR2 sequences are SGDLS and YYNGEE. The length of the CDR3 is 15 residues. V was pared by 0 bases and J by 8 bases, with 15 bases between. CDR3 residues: CASSVAGSSGEPQHF. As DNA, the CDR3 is TGTGCCAGCAGCGTAGCGGGGTCGAGTGGGGAGCCCCAGCATTTT.

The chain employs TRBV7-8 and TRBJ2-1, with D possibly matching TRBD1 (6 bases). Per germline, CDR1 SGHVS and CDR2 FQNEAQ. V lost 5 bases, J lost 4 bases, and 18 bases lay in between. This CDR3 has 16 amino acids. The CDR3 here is CASSGWTALLYNEQFF. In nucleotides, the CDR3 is TGTGCCAGCAGCGGATGGACAGCTCTACTTTACAATGAGCAGTTCTTC.

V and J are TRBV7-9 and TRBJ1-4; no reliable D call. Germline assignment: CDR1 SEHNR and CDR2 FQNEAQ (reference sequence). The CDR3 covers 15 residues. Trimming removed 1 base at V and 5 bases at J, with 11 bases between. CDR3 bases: TGTGCCAGCAGCTTAGATCCGCGGAACAATGAAAAACTGTTTTTT. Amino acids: CASSLDPRNNEKLFF.

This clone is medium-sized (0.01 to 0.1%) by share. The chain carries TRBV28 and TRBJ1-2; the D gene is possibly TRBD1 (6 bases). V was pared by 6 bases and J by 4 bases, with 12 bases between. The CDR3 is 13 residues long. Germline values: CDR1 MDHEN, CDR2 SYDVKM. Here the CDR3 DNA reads TGTGCCAGCAGCCCCCGACAGGTCTATGGCTACACCTTC. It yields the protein CASSPRQVYGYTF.

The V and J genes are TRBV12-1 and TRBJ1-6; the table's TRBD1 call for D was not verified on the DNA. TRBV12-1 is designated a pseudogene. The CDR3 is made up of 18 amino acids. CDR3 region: CASGRDPGQGKGRSPLHF. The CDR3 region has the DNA TGTGCCAGCGGCCGGGATCCGGGACAGGGAAAGGGCCGTTCACCCCTCCACTTT.

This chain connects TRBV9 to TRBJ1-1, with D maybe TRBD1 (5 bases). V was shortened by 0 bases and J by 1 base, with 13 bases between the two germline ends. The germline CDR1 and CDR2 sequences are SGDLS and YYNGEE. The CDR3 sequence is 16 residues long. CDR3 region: CASSVVARVGNTEAFF. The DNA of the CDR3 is TGTGCCAGCAGCGTAGTCGCCAGGGTAGGGAACACTGAAGCTTTCTTT. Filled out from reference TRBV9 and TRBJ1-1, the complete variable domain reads DSGVTQTPKHLITATGQRVTLRCSPRSGDLSVYWYQQSLDQGLQFLIQYYNGEERAKGNILERFSAQQFPDLHSELNLSSLELGDSALYFCASSVVARVGNTEAFFGQGTRLTVV.

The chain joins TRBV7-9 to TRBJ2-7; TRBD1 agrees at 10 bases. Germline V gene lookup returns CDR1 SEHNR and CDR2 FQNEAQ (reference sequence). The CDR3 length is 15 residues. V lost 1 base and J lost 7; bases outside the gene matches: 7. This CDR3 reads CASSLGGQGLGEQYF. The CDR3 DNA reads TGTGCCAGCAGCTTAGGGGGACAGGGGCTGGGAGAGCAGTACTTC.

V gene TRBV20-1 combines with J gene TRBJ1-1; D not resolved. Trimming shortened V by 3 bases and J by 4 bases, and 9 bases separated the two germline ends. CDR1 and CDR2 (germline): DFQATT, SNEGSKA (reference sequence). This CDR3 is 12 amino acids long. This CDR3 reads CSASLGVTEAFF. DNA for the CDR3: TGCAGTGCTAGTTTGGGAGTCACTGAAGCTTTCTTT.

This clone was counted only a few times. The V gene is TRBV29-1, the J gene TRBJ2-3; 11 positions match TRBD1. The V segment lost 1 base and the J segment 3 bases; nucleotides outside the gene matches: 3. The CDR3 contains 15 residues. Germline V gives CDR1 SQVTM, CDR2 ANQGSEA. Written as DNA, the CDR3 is TGCAGCGTTGAAGTGGGACAGGGGGTGACAGATACGCAGTATTTT. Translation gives CSVEVGQGVTDTQYF.

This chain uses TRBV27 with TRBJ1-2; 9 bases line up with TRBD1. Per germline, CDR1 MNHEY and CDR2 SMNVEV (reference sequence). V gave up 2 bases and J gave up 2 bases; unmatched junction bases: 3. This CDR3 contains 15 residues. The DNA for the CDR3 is TGTGCCAGCAGTTTAGAAGGGACAGGGAACTATGGCTACACCTTC. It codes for CASSLEGTGNYGYTF.